This TCR beta chain is drawn from a study of shared clonotypes between healthy human individuals. Study-wide findings and caveats: As a rule, naive subsets had a larger estimated richness than memory subsets.

The junction had 20 bases not matched to a gene; V was cut back by 8 bases and J by 4 bases. Looked up from germline, CDR1 is SGHAT and CDR2 is FQNNGV. CDR3 length equals 18 residues. The data were produced by immunoSEQ multiplex PCR, yet TCRdb's version contains in-frame clones alone and is incomplete. The sample has hundreds of thousands of clones; about 96% are singletons. Researchers partitioned CD4+ cells into CD45RA+ naive and CD45RA-negative memory subsets. As concerns this clone: Its matching antigen is unknown.

Sample: naive CD4+ T cells sorted from blood. The subset here: CD45RA+ positively selected. This rearrangement joins TRBV11-2 to TRBJ2-7, with TRBD2 matching 10 bases. The clonotype comes from a woman in her thirties in good health. CDR3 sequence: CASQRGWGLAGEGYEQYF. The CDR3, as DNA: TGTGCCAGCCAGAGAGGATGGGGCCTAGCGGGAGAGGGGTACGAGCAGTACTTC. Full variable domain (remainder filled in from reference TRBV11-2 and TRBJ2-7): EAGVAQSPRYKIIEKRQSVAFWCNPISGHATLYWYQQILGQGPKLLIQFQNNGVVDDSQLPKDRFSAERLKGVDSTLKIQPAKLEDSAVYLCASQRGWGLAGEGYEQYFGPGTRLTVT.